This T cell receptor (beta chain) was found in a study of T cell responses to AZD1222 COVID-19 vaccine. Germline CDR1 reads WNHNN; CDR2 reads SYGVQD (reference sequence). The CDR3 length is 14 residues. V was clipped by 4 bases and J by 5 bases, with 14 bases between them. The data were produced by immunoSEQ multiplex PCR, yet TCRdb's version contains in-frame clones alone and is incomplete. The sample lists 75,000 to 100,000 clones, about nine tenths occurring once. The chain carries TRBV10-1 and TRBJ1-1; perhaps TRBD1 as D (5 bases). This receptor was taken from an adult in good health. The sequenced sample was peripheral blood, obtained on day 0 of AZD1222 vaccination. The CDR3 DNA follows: TGCGCCAGCAGTGCAAGCCAGGGTGGGACTGAAGCTTTCTTT. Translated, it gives CASSASQGGTEAFF.